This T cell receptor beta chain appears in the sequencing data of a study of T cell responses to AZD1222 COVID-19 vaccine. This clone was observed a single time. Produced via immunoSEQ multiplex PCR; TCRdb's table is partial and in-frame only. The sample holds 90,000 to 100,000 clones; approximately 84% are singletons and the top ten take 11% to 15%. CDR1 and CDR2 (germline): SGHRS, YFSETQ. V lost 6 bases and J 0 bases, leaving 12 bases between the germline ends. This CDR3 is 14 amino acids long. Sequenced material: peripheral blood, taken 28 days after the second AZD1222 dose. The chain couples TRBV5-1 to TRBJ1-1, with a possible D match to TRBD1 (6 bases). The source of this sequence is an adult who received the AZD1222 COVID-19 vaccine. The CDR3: CASNPGQLNTEAFF. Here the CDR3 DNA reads TGCGCCAGCAACCCGGGACAACTGAACACTGAAGCTTTCTTT.